This T cell receptor beta chain was observed in a study of identifying expanded T cells in peripheral blood (dated by TCRdb to the late 2010s). The study in broad terms: Four technical replicates, made by sequencing separate aliquots from the same pool of genomic DNA, were compared pairwise.

On this clone itself: No antigen is known for it. Base qualities are not provided; no much larger clone lies one nucleotide away.

During the collection period, no infections or other immune events were recorded for the healthy donors. To calibrate time-dependent variance in a beta-binomial model of T-cell clone differential abundance, blood repertoires from healthy donors were used as a training cohort. The training cohort was composed of around ten healthy donors, 3 female and 7 male. Donor ages ranged from about 25 to 64 years, with an average of 43 years. Whole blood from each healthy donor was obtained from a commercial supplier and was collected at three time points two to three weeks apart. For immunosequencing, genomic DNA was extracted from unsorted whole blood. What the study reported, not specific to this receptor: The authors expected biological variance in healthy repertoires might increase further over much longer intervals such as months to years. The beta-binomial model significantly reduced the number of clones called differentially abundant and the false-positive rate across all healthy-donor time intervals. In all healthy donors, the variance in clone template counts between samples taken 2 to 3 weeks apart rose significantly as total template count increased. The binomial model flagged about 1.2 differentially abundant clones between technical replicates, compared with around 15 over about 2 weeks and 19 over about four weeks.

The immunoSEQ Assay, which uses bias-controlled multiplex PCR amplification of genomic DNA, was used to profile TCRbeta CDR3 regions. Turning to the authors' computational methods: The absolute abundance of each unique TCRbeta CDR3 region was quantified after sequences were collapsed and filtered. Differential abundance was tested with a binomial (Fisher-equivalent) model and with a beta-binomial model adding time-dependent variance fitted from healthy donors. Any clone with fewer than 5 combined templates was excluded, and a clone was called differentially abundant if its Benjamini-Hochberg FDR was below 0.01. In the beta-binomial model, variance was expressed as a function of the total template count across the two samples, in the form v = (b*log(k)+a)^2. Imported from immuneACCESS, the table was reduced by TCRdb to in-frame sequences with V and J called. These copies leave out some clones; in studies compared against another copy, an unresolved V gene accounts for under half, and the cause of the remainder is not known. The DNA was the basis for D and trimming; V, J and clone size are from that table. The sample table lists 100,000 to 150,000 clones, approximately 80% of them with a count of one. The ten largest clones add up to approximately 3% of the sample.

Material for sequencing was blood. The sequence was collected from a person between 18 and 69 years old in good health.

CDR3 sequence: CASSPGQTYEQYF. In nucleotides, the sequence is TGTGCCAGCAGCCCTGGACAGACCTACGAGCAGTACTTC. This receptor chain uses TRBV7-2 and TRBJ2-7; the D region possibly corresponds to TRBD1 (6 bases align). Trimming costs V 5 bases and J 2 bases, and their ends lie 10 bases apart. CDR1 and CDR2 (SGHTA, FQGNSA) derive from the germline V gene. From cysteine to phenylalanine, the CDR3 is 13 amino acids long. Only the CDR3 portion is preserved as DNA: 39 bases, with reading frame beginning at the first base. The CDR3, completed at both ends by the reference TRBV7-2 and TRBJ2-7 genes, gives the full variable domain GAGVSQSPSNKVTEKGKDVELRCDPISGHTALYWYRQSLGQGLEFLIYFQGNSAPDKSGLPSDRFSAERTGGSVSTLTIQRTQQEDSAVYLCASSPGQTYEQYFGPGTRLTVT.